The source of this TCR beta chain is a study of T cells in Graves' hyperthyroidism and ophthalmopathy. Germline CDR1 is MNHEY and CDR2 is SMNVEV (reference sequence). The CDR3 totals 16 residues. Of note for this clonotype: A single base separates this from a much larger clone, so it may be a read error.

RNA transcripts gave rise to amplified TCR beta CDR3 regions. With the HTBI primer set, the TCR CDR3 went through a first round of RT-PCR. In TCRdb, the multiplex PCR reads were re-called with MiXCR into one record per CDR3 protein. There are under 300,000 distinct CDR3 sequences in the sample; 13% to 15% occur only once, and roughly 30% lies in the top ten. The rearrangement uses TRBV27 and TRBJ1-5; D uncertain. This TCR was sampled from a woman aged 45-59 years with Graves' hyperthyroidism that later progressed to Graves' ophthalmopathy. Sample: blood. As DNA, the CDR3 is TGTACCAGCAGTTTGTTGGGTTTCCCTCGCAATCAGCCCCAGCATTTT. Its translation: CTSSLLGFPRNQPQHF.